The rows below give T cell receptor beta chains drawn from one sample of a study of blood T cell repertoires in COVID-19. Measured with immunoSEQ multiplex PCR; TCRdb has only the in-frame clones, and not every one. The table includes 200,000 to 250,000 clones, less than 90% detected once. The sequencing input was peripheral blood. All receptors come from a man aged 55 to 70 with acute or convalescent COVID-19. CDR3s include the opening cysteine and the closing phenylalanine or tryptophan. A D gene is named only where the DNA matches it firmly. Not every row has a clone size; where given, it reads once, few, many or a size class.

TRBJ2-3 NA NA TRBV21-1 CASSKNRLAGADTQYF TGTGCCAGCAGCAAAAACCGCCTAGCGGGTGCGGATACGCAGTATTTT
TRBJ1-1 TRBD1 few TRBV6-4 CASSTEQGSTEAFF TGTGCCAGCAGTACCGAACAGGGGAGCACTGAAGCTTTCTTT
TRBJ1-2 TRBD1 NA TRBV7-2 CASSGTGSMGYGYTF TGTGCCAGCAGCGGGACAGGGTCAATGGGCTATGGCTACACCTTC
TRBJ2-2 NA NA TRBV6-6 CASSTAGSDNTGELFF TGTGCCAGCAGTACCGCGGGCAGCGATAACACCGGGGAGCTGTTTTTT
TRBJ2-5 TRBD1 NA TRBV2 CASGGQGWDWETQYF TGTGCCAGCGGGGGACAGGGATGGGATTGGGAGACCCAGTACTTC
TRBJ2-5 NA NA TRBV5-6 CASSPAGTEETQYF TGTGCCAGCAGCCCTGCGGGGACAGAAGAGACCCAGTACTTC
TRBJ1-5 NA NA TRBV7-2 CASSLGYGVSSNQPQHF TGTGCCAGCAGCTTAGGGTACGGGGTGTCGAGCAATCAGCCCCAGCATTTT
TRBJ1-1 TRBD1 few TRBV6-5 CASSYSRGQGNSEAFF TGTGCCAGCAGTTACTCTAGAGGACAGGGGAACTCTGAAGCTTTCTTT
TRBJ1-6 NA NA TRBV5-1 CASSLDRATNSPLHF TGCGCCAGCAGCTTGGACAGGGCTACAAATTCACCCCTCCACTTT
TRBJ2-5 NA once TRBV24-1 CATSGASAQETQYF TGTGCCACCTCTGGGGCTAGCGCCCAAGAGACCCAGTACTTC
TRBJ1-1 NA NA TRBV18 CASSQLGEEAFF TGTGCCAGCTCCCAACTCGGGGAGGAAGCTTTCTTT
TRBJ2-7 NA few TRBV20-1 CSASPTSYEQYF TGCAGTGCAAGTCCTACGTCATACGAGCAGTACTTC
TRBJ2-7 NA NA TRBV9 CASSVDGDSTVGEQYF TGTGCCAGCAGCGTAGATGGTGACTCCACGGTAGGCGAGCAGTACTTC
TRBJ1-5 TRBD1 NA TRBV5-6 CASSRTGGLQPQHF TGTGCCAGCAGCCGGACAGGGGGCTTGCAGCCCCAGCATTTT
TRBJ2-1 NA NA TRBV4-3 CASSQDGTGYREQFF TGCGCCAGCAGCCAAGATGGTACAGGGTACCGTGAGCAGTTCTTC
TRBJ1-2 TRBD1 NA TRBV14 CASSGTGHYGYTF TGTGCCAGCAGCGGGACAGGGCACTATGGCTACACCTTC
TRBJ1-5 TRBD1 once TRBV7-2 CASSQQGAGNQPQHF TGTGCCAGCAGCCAACAGGGGGCAGGCAATCAGCCCCAGCATTTT
TRBJ1-2 NA NA TRBV7-9 CASSFPETARNYGYTF TGTGCCAGCAGCTTCCCAGAGACAGCCCGGAACTATGGCTACACCTTC
TRBJ1-4 TRBD1 NA TRBV9 CASSVGDRATNEKLFF TGTGCCAGCAGCGTAGGGGACAGAGCAACTAATGAAAAACTGTTTTTT
TRBJ2-1 TRBD1 few TRBV7-6 CASSLAQPGTGYSNEQFF TGTGCCAGCAGCTTAGCGCAACCCGGGACAGGGTACTCCAATGAGCAGTTCTTC
TRBJ2-3 NA NA TRBV6-2/TRBV6-3 CASSYSQADTQYF TGTGCCAGCAGTTACTCGCAGGCAGATACGCAGTATTTT
TRBJ2-4 TRBD1 few TRBV28 CASNGRGRDIQYF TGTGCCAGCAATGGTAGGGGGCGCGACATTCAGTACTTC
TRBJ2-5 TRBD2 few TRBV6-5 CASSLVTSGFQETQYF TGTGCCAGCAGTTTAGTGACTAGCGGCTTCCAAGAGACCCAGTACTTC
TRBJ2-1 TRBD2 NA TRBV5-1 CASSLRTGGRNEQFF TGCGCCAGCAGCTTGCGGACGGGAGGGAGGAATGAGCAGTTCTTC
TRBJ1-5 TRBD1 NA TRBV6-2/TRBV6-3 CASSSGQGGNQPQHF TGTGCCAGCAGTTCCGGACAGGGAGGCAATCAGCCCCAGCATTTT
TRBJ2-2 NA NA TRBV10-3 CAIAGTDPNTGELFF TGTGCCATCGCCGGAACAGACCCGAACACCGGGGAGCTGTTTTTT
TRBJ2-5 NA NA TRBV6-5 CASSPSLVRVETQYF TGTGCCAGCAGTCCATCACTAGTAAGGGTAGAGACCCAGTACTTC
TRBJ2-7 TRBD1 NA TRBV28 CASSRTTGLIYEQYF TGTGCCAGCAGTCGAACGACAGGGCTAATCTACGAGCAGTACTTC
TRBJ2-7 NA once TRBV11-2 CASSLGSGGEQYF TGTGCCAGCAGCTTAGGTTCCGGAGGCGAGCAGTACTTC
TRBJ1-1 NA NA TRBV19 CATGGALNTEAFF TGTGCCACCGGGGGGGCCCTGAACACTGAAGCTTTCTTT
TRBJ2-1 TRBD2 NA TRBV19 CASSYGTSGTTAYNEQFF TGTGCCAGTAGTTACGGGACTAGCGGGACTACAGCTTACAATGAGCAGTTCTTC
TRBJ2-3 NA NA TRBV29-1 CSVGTPTLGDTQYF TGCAGCGTTGGGACACCAACTTTGGGAGATACGCAGTATTTT
TRBJ2-1 TRBD2 NA TRBV7-7 CASSLALAGGPDEQFF TGTGCTAGCAGCTTAGCCTTAGCGGGAGGCCCCGATGAGCAGTTCTTC
TRBJ1-5 TRBD1 NA TRBV6-6 CASIQDRGSNQPQHF TGTGCCAGCATCCAGGACAGGGGCTCGAATCAGCCCCAGCATTTT
TRBJ1-1 NA NA TRBV4-2 CASSQDQQASTEAFF TGTGCCAGCAGCCAAGATCAACAGGCCAGCACTGAAGCTTTCTTT
TRBJ2-1 NA NA TRBV10-3 CAISRPGLYNEQFF TGTGCCATCAGTAGGCCGGGACTTTACAATGAGCAGTTCTTC